The clone carrying this T cell receptor beta chain occurred many times. What it recognizes is unknown. This clone may be a read error of a much larger clone one base away. This record belongs to a study of blood T cells in healthy people across ages. Findings of the study overall: A strong correlation was found between TCR beta diversity and the percentage of naive T cells.

CDR3 size: 15 residues. The J segment lost 4 bases and the V segment lost 4 bases, leaving 8 bases of the junction unmatched. Germline CDR1 SGHVS, CDR2 FQNEAQ. The second PCR ran roughly 7 to 11 cycles with a sample-barcoded 5' primer and J-beta primers. In TCRdb, the 5' RACE reads were re-called with MiXCR into one record per CDR3 protein. The data show over 550,000 distinct CDR3 sequences, under 30% seen once. Sequencing was performed on blood. V usage is TRBV7-8 and J usage is TRBJ2-7; 9 nucleotides agree with TRBD1. The TCR comes from a woman older than 75 in good health. CDR3 sequence: CASSSDRGSGYEQYF. The CDR3 DNA follows: TGTGCCAGCAGCTCAGACAGGGGGAGCGGGTACGAGCAGTACTTC.